This T cell receptor (beta chain) derives from a study of T cell responses to AZD1222 COVID-19 vaccine. This CDR3 has 14 amino acids. Germline V gives CDR1 SGHDT, CDR2 YYEEEE. V was trimmed by 0 bases and J by 3 bases, leaving 9 bases between them. Libraries were prepared by immunoSEQ multiplex PCR; TCRdb keeps only in-frame clonotypes and omits some of them. The sample yields approximately 140,000 clones, around nine tenths seen once. Broader study findings: Variant regions that are unmutated are reportedly the target of nearly half of spike-specific TCRs. White British ancestry dominated among donors, who included more females, and clonal diversity was possibly underestimated. Just six AZD1222 recipients were seropositive at baseline. Regions 160-218 and 743-854 dominated among vaccine-associated CD4 TCRs spanning spike.

The count of this clone is one. What it binds is unknown. J is TRBJ1-1 and V is TRBV5-6, with no clear D. The specimen was peripheral blood, collected on day 0 of AZD1222 vaccination. This sequence originates from an adult in good health. The CDR3 sequence: CASSLDLVYTEAFF. DNA of the CDR3: TGTGCCAGCAGCTTGGACTTGGTGTACACTGAAGCTTTCTTT. Supplemented by reference TRBV5-6 and TRBJ1-1, the full variable domain reads DAGVTQSPTHLIKTRGQQVTLRCSPKSGHDTVSWYQQALGQGPQFIFQYYEEEERQRGNFPDRFSGHQFPNYSSELNVNALLLGDSALYLCASSLDLVYTEAFFGQGTRLTVV.